This T cell receptor (beta chain) is from a study of T cell repertoires in cytomegalovirus infection. Whole-study context: Use of recently identified HLA-C-restricted and well-studied HLA-B-restricted CMV epitopes was part of the study. CMV infection and matching HLA type were both indicated by public TCR beta signatures.

As regards this clonotype: Its cognate antigen is unknown.

Findings and limits, study-wide: Clonotypes of TCR beta that were HLA-C-restricted and CMV-specific dominated the ex vivo response. Public TCR beta family frequency separated CMV-and-HLA carriers, including in an independent cohort.

Germline values: CDR1 MNHEY, CDR2 SMNVEV (reference sequence). The length of the CDR3 is 15 residues. J lost 6 bases, V lost 1 base, and 4 bases had no gene match. From the reads, TCRdb called clonotypes with MiXCR, one entry per CDR3 protein. Of around 71,000 distinct CDR3 sequences listed, 35% to 45% are singletons. The chain is built from TRBV27 and TRBJ1-1; 11 bases map to TRBD1. The source was CD8+ T cells from cultured PBMCs, collected from culture after CMV antigen stimulation. This clonotype was obtained from a human donor in good health (CMV status not recorded). Some clones in this sample may be carry-over from other donors' samples. This CDR3 is CASSLWGQGVSEAFF. DNA for the CDR3: TGTGCCAGCAGTTTATGGGGACAGGGGGTTTCTGAAGCTTTCTTT.